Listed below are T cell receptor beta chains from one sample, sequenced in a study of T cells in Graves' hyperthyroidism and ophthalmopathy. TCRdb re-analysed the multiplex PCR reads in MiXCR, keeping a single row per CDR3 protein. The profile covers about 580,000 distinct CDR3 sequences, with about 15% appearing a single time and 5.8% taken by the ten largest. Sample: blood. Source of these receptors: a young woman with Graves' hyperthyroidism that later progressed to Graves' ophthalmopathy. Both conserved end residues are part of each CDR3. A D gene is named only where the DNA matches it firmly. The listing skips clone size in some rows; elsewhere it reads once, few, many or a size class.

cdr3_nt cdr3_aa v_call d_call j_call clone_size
TGTGCCAGCAGCCTGATGGGAAAAGAGAATGAAAAACTGTTTTTT CASSLMGKENEKLFF TRBV27 NA TRBJ1-4 many
TGTGCCAGCAGCCAAGATGGGTACGAGAGGGCCTACGAGCAGTACTTC CASSQDGYERAYEQYF TRBV3-1 NA TRBJ2-7 few
TGTGCCAGCAGCCCACAGGGGGGAATGGGCGAGCAGTACTTC CASSPQGGMGEQYF TRBV7-2 TRBD1 TRBJ2-7 NA
TGCAGTGCAGAAACAGGGTGGTGGAACGGCTACACCTTC CSAETGWWNGYTF TRBV20-1 NA TRBJ1-2 many
TGTGCCAGTAGAGACAAGAGCTCCTACAATGAGCAGTTCTTC CASRDKSSYNEQFF TRBV19 NA TRBJ2-1 NA
TGCAGCGTGGGACACGTGGGTTCCTACGAGCAGTACTTC CSVGHVGSYEQYF TRBV29-1 NA TRBJ2-7 many
TGTGCCAGCAGCGTAGGACAGGGACTTAGCACAGATACGCAGTATTTT CASSVGQGLSTDTQYF TRBV9 NA TRBJ2-3 NA
TGTGCCAGCGGTTGGCGGGAGGGGAATGAGCAGTTCTTC CASGWREGNEQFF TRBV28 TRBD2 TRBJ2-1 few
TGTGCCAGCAGCCAAGATCAACCAGGGACAGGTCCAGAGACCCAGTACTTC CASSQDQPGTGPETQYF TRBV4-2 TRBD1 TRBJ2-5 NA
TGTGCCAGCAGCTTAGCTTCAGGGTATTATGAGCAGTTCTTC CASSLASGYYEQFF TRBV11-2 NA TRBJ2-1 many
TGCGCCAGCAGCTATCCGGGACTAGCGGGCCCCTCCTACAATGAGCAGTTCTTC CASSYPGLAGPSYNEQFF TRBV5-1 TRBD2 TRBJ2-1 NA
TGTGCCAGCAGTTCATTAGGGGATGAGACCCAGTACTTC CASSSLGDETQYF TRBV12-3/TRBV12-4 NA TRBJ2-5 many
TGTGCCATCAGCCAGGGACAGGGAGAAACTGAAGCTTTCTTT CAISQGQGETEAFF TRBV10-3 TRBD1 TRBJ1-1 many
TGTGCCTGGAGTTCCCAGGGTTTCTCTGAAGCTTTCTTT CAWSSQGFSEAFF TRBV30 NA TRBJ1-1 few
TGCGCCAGCAGTGCTTCGATCGGAGAAGCTTTCTTT CASSASIGEAFF TRBV5-1 NA TRBJ1-1 NA
TGTGCCATCAGTCGGACTAGCGGAGAAACAGATACGCAGTATTTT CAISRTSGETDTQYF TRBV10-3 TRBD2 TRBJ2-3 NA
TGTGCCAGCAGCTTAGCGGGCACCCTACCCTACAATGAGCAGTTCTTC CASSLAGTLPYNEQFF TRBV7-9 NA TRBJ2-1 NA
TGTGCCAGCAGCTTAGTTGGGGACGGGGGCTTGGGGGGCGAGCAGTACTTC CASSLVGDGGLGGEQYF TRBV7-2 NA TRBJ2-7 NA
TGTGCCAGCAGCTTTGGGTCGTCGGGACTAGCGGGAGTTAACGATGAGCAGTTCTTC CASSFGSSGLAGVNDEQFF TRBV7-9 TRBD2 TRBJ2-1 many
TGTGCCAGCAGCTTTACGCGGACTTCCATCGGGGAGCTGTTTTTT CASSFTRTSIGELFF TRBV7-8 NA TRBJ2-2 NA
TGTGCCAGCAGTTTCTTTGATAGGGGAGAGACCCAGTACTTC CASSFFDRGETQYF TRBV28 NA TRBJ2-5 many
TGTGCCAGCAGCTTAGTAGCGGGAGCTTGGGAGACCCAGTACTTC CASSLVAGAWETQYF TRBV7-2 TRBD2 TRBJ2-5 many
TGTGCCAGCAGCGAAACCGGGACAGGGGTATGGGGCTACACCTTC CASSETGTGVWGYTF TRBV6-1 TRBD1 TRBJ1-2 NA
TGTGCCAGCAGCCTATGGACACCTACGGACAATGAGCAGTTCTTC CASSLWTPTDNEQFF TRBV27 NA TRBJ2-1 few
TGCAGTGCTGGCACTAGTCGAAGCTCCTACGAGCAGTACTTC CSAGTSRSSYEQYF TRBV20-1 NA TRBJ2-7 many
TGTGCCAGCAGAGACAGGGGGTTACTTAGCTCTGGGGCCAACGTCCTGACTTTC CASRDRGLLSSGANVLTF TRBV6-1 TRBD1 TRBJ2-6 NA
TGTGCCAGCAGCTTAGATTTGGCCCTCGGGGAAAACACTGAAGCTTTCTTT CASSLDLALGENTEAFF TRBV11-3 NA TRBJ1-1 many
TGTGCCAGCAGCGCCGGGGTTGTTCAGTACTTC CASSAGVVQYF TRBV14 NA TRBJ2-5 many
TGTGCCAGCAGTGAATCCCAGCGGGGGCCCTACGAGCAGTACTTC CASSESQRGPYEQYF TRBV2 TRBD2 TRBJ2-7 NA
TGTGCCAGCTCACCGATACCCAGCGGGGGGAACAATGAGCAGTTCTTC CASSPIPSGGNNEQFF TRBV18 TRBD2 TRBJ2-1 few
TGTGCCAGCACCAATCGTCGCGAAAAACTGTTTTTT CASTNRREKLFF TRBV28 NA TRBJ1-4 NA
TGTGCCAGCAGCCCACGGACAGGAGGCACAGATACGCAGTATTTT CASSPRTGGTDTQYF TRBV11-2 TRBD1 TRBJ2-3 many
TGTGCCAGCAGCGGCCGAACTAGCGGGAGGCAGAACGAGCAGTACTTC CASSGRTSGRQNEQYF TRBV27 TRBD2 TRBJ2-7 many
TGTGCCAGCAGCTTGTTGAGGACTAGCGAGGTCGCTGGTCTGTACTTC CASSLLRTSEVAGLYF TRBV5-8 TRBD2 TRBJ2-5 NA
TGTGCCAGCAGTTCCGGGACAGGTTCCGAGCAGTACTTC CASSSGTGSEQYF TRBV12-3/TRBV12-4 TRBD1 TRBJ2-7 many
TGTGCCATCAGCCCCGGGACGGAGTATTCACCCCTCCACTTT CAISPGTEYSPLHF TRBV10-3 NA TRBJ1-6 NA
TGTGCCAGTAGTATAGGCCCCTCCGAGCAGTTCTTC CASSIGPSEQFF TRBV19 NA TRBJ2-1 many
TGTGCCAGCAGCGTAATGTTAGCGGTGGATACGCAGTATTTT CASSVMLAVDTQYF TRBV9 NA TRBJ2-3 many
TGTGCCAGCAGCCAAGACGGGGGGAATGAGGGGAATGAGCAGTTCTTC CASSQDGGNEGNEQFF TRBV3-1 TRBD2 TRBJ2-1 many
TGTGCCAGCAGCCAAGGTTCGGGGGAGGCAAAAAACATTCAGTACTTC CASSQGSGEAKNIQYF TRBV4-2 NA TRBJ2-4 NA
TGTGCCACCAGCAGAGATGGAACTGGCTACACCTTC CATSRDGTGYTF TRBV15 NA TRBJ1-2 NA
TGTGCCAGCAGTTTTATTCATAATTCCTACGAGCAGTACTTC CASSFIHNSYEQYF TRBV28 NA TRBJ2-7 NA
TGTGCCAGCAGCTTATCTCTGGGTAGAAAACTGTTTTTT CASSLSLGRKLFF TRBV7-9 NA TRBJ1-4 few
TGCAGTGCCATTGGGACAGATAGCTCCTACGAGCAGTACTTC CSAIGTDSSYEQYF TRBV20-1 TRBD1 TRBJ2-7 many
TGTGCCAGCAGCCCCCGGGGGGCGGTCCCCTACGAGCAGTACTTC CASSPRGAVPYEQYF TRBV6-1 NA TRBJ2-7 NA
TGTGCCAGTAGGCCAGCGGGTCAGAACACCGGGGAGCTATTTTTT CASRPAGQNTGELFF TRBV19 NA TRBJ2-2 few
TGTGCCAGCAGCAGCCCGGGACAGGGGCGCTATGGCTACACCTTC CASSSPGQGRYGYTF TRBV6-2/TRBV6-3 TRBD1 TRBJ1-2 many
TGTGCCACCAGTGACCCCTCGGACAGGGGGCTAGACGAGCAGTACTTC CATSDPSDRGLDEQYF TRBV24-1 TRBD1 TRBJ2-7 few